This T cell receptor beta chain came from a study of spatial heterogeneity in lung cancer. In TCRdb, the 5' RACE reads were re-called with MiXCR into one record per CDR3 protein. The sample has about 95,000 distinct CDR3 sequences, 7.5% to 10% seen once; the top ten hold about 7%. Time point defined: sample taken at primary tumor resection. Unsorted whole RNA from tumor, nontumor lung or frozen PBMC underwent sequencing. This clonotype has only a few counts. The CDR3 loop spans 17 amino acids. V was pared by 5 bases and J by 7 bases, with 11 bases of the junction left unmatched. Looked up from germline, CDR1 is SGHTA and CDR2 is FQGNSA.

The chain recombines TRBV7-2 with TRBJ2-2; 12 bases align to TRBD2. Sequencing used PBMCs, obtained at surgery. The source of this sequence is a male donor with early-stage non-small cell lung cancer. The CDR3 DNA reads TGTGCCAGCAGCCGATTCCCTAGCGGGGGGGCCGGCGGGGAGCTGTTTTTT. The encoded protein is CASSRFPSGGAGGELFF.